These T cell receptor beta chains were read from a single sample in a study of blood T cells in healthy people across ages. TCRdb independently ran MiXCR on the 5' RACE reads; one entry per CDR3 protein. The repertoire holds some 1.6 million distinct CDR3 sequences, with about 35% as singletons. Sequenced material: blood. These receptors all come from a woman under 40 in good health. The conserved cysteine and the conserved F or W are not part of the CDR3 here.

cdr3_aa	v_call	j_call
AISDRERQPQH	TRBV10-3	TRBJ1-5
ATGRNEQF	TRBV5-5	TRBJ2-1
ASSLAGTSGIDEQF	TRBV5-1	TRBJ2-1
ATSRDQGREEKLF	TRBV15	TRBJ1-4
ASSLSRQTRGNQPQH	TRBV27	TRBJ1-5
ASSATGSTYEQY	TRBV9	TRBJ2-7
ASSLGQGQQPQH	TRBV4-1	TRBJ1-5
ASSLAAGPREQY	TRBV5-1	TRBJ2-7
ASSRSGGERDTQY	TRBV5-4	TRBJ2-3
ASSLGEAGNQPQH	TRBV18	TRBJ1-5
ASSQDWRTDPSTDTQY	TRBV4-1	TRBJ2-3
AIRGTGNTEAF	TRBV10-3	TRBJ1-1
ASSPPFGRDRMNNEQF	TRBV18	TRBJ2-1
ASNSNPTAGVYSEQF	TRBV5-1	TRBJ2-1
ASSRGRETTIQY	TRBV6-5	TRBJ2-4
SARFQDRGPQGGYGYT	TRBV20-1	TRBJ1-2
ASSQEGGTEAF	TRBV4-2	TRBJ1-1
ASSRPRQGAHTEY	TRBV12-3/TRBV12-4	TRBJ2-3
ASSQEIIGTSGRSSTDTQY	TRBV4-1	TRBJ2-3
SASPASEGIHNEQF	TRBV20-1	TRBJ2-1
ASAQGSYNEQF	TRBV12-5	TRBJ2-1
ASSPSGWGAKNIQY	TRBV4-1	TRBJ2-4
ASLEGNNQPQH	TRBV6-1	TRBJ1-5
SARKTGDIGELF	TRBV20-1	TRBJ2-2
ASSSPAGGSYNEQF	TRBV27	TRBJ2-1
ASSPRGQGASDTQY	TRBV11-3	TRBJ2-3
ASSLGAIANYGYT	TRBV5-1	TRBJ1-2
SALRRVSNEQF	TRBV29-1	TRBJ2-1
ASSSNNGELSLYSNQPQH	TRBV28	TRBJ1-5
ASSQEVGAGIGHEQY	TRBV4-1	TRBJ2-7
ASSVQGLPNEKPF	TRBV3-1	TRBJ1-4
ASSLTQGSETQY	TRBV5-1	TRBJ2-5
ASSHPQAQVASLEQY	TRBV4-2	TRBJ2-7
ASSEEGSGNEKLF	TRBV5-1	TRBJ1-4
SAQGGIVTEAF	TRBV20-1	TRBJ1-1
ASSLGTTGFDGYT	TRBV7-6	TRBJ1-2
ASSPLSTVPPYEQY	TRBV5-1	TRBJ2-7
ASSRTGTPSTGELF	TRBV5-1	TRBJ2-2
VSSSRQGIQETQY	TRBV9	TRBJ2-5
ASSEGGFGEETQY	TRBV6-1	TRBJ2-5
ASVSGGIGTDTQY	TRBV6-1	TRBJ2-3
NVAPGLNTEAF	TRBV29-1	TRBJ1-1
SVGNLEQF	TRBV29-1	TRBJ2-1
ASSDGGVYEQF	TRBV9	TRBJ2-1
ASSIDRVPSGSGDEQF	TRBV9	TRBJ2-1
ASSQVPGLLNTGELF	TRBV4-1	TRBJ2-2
ASSSRTDANEKLF	TRBV7-8	TRBJ1-4
ASSLSFDRRNQPQH	TRBV27	TRBJ1-5
ASSTSAGVQETQY	TRBV9	TRBJ2-5
ASRKKSGNEQF	TRBV28	TRBJ2-1
ASSFNGQGNGEETQY	TRBV7-2	TRBJ2-5
ASSSRDRINQPQH	TRBV2	TRBJ1-5
ASTLFGDTQY	TRBV12-3/TRBV12-4	TRBJ2-3
ASRVTGADTQY	TRBV11-2	TRBJ2-3
ASSALGTGGSYNEQF	TRBV9	TRBJ2-1
AWSGRTGARQETQY	TRBV30	TRBJ2-5
ASLTGPLGTQY	TRBV14	TRBJ2-5